Described below is a single T cell receptor beta chain sequence and its context. Authors' analysis steps: Estimation of nucleated cell counts was performed using reference gene primer amplification. Sequencing used immunoSEQ multiplex PCR; TCRdb keeps in-frame clones, though not all of them. Clonal size and the V and J genes are those of that table, whereas D and trimming came from the DNA. The sample lists some 130,000 clones; roughly 90% were seen once. CDR1 SGHAT and CDR2 FQDESV come from the germline V gene (reference sequence). V was shortened by 4 bases and J by 4 bases, with 15 bases between the two germline ends. The CDR3 contains 15 residues. The sample originates from a study of blood T cell repertoires in COVID-19. Study context: Sites in the United States, Italy and Spain provided acute and convalescent COVID-19 samples.

One Seattle source followed patients from active infection through their disease course. The chain combines TRBV11-1 with TRBJ2-3; a possible D gene is TRBD2 (6 bases). Sequenced input: peripheral blood. This clonotype originated in a man in his fifties or sixties with COVID-19, enrolled during active disease. CDR3 region: CASSSRGTVADTQYF. The CDR3 bases are TGTGCCAGCAGCTCCCGGGGGACGGTGGCAGATACGCAGTATTTT.